A single sample is the source of the 30 T cell receptor beta chains below, sequenced in a study of shared clonotypes between healthy human individuals. Generated by immunoSEQ multiplex PCR, the TCRdb table keeps only in-frame clones and is missing some. The sample holds around 300,000 clones, around 87% seen once. Sequences were obtained from memory CD8+ T cells sorted from blood. Described subset: CD45RO+ cells pooled with CCR7-negative TemRA cells. These receptors all stem from a man younger than 35 in good health.

This clone was seen a single time. The genes are TRBV10-2 and TRBJ2-1, with 8 bases that match TRBD1. The CDR3 is made up of 15 amino acids. Losses at the gene ends were 6 bases for V and 1 base for J; bases not matched to a gene: 5. CDR1 WSHSY and CDR2 SAAADI come from the germline V gene. The CDR3 loop reads CASSQGAPSYNEQFF. Written as DNA, the CDR3 is TGCGCCAGCAGCCAGGGGGCACCGTCCTACAATGAGCAGTTCTTC.

The V gene is TRBV27, the J gene TRBJ2-1, with TRBD2 matching over 9 bases. The CDR3 totals 17 residues. Germline loops: CDR1 MNHEY, CDR2 SMNVEV (reference sequence). The trim removed 1 base at V and 7 bases at J, leaving 11 bases unmatched. The CDR3 DNA is TGTGCCAGCAGTTTATTTGCGGGGGGGCCAATACGAAATGAGCAGTTCTTC. This translates into CASSLFAGGPIRNEQFF.

This chain connects TRBV5-1 to TRBJ1-1, with D perhaps matching TRBD1 (5 bases). V was trimmed by 2 bases and J by 7 bases, leaving 12 bases between them. Germline CDR1 reads SGHRS; CDR2 reads YFSETQ. The CDR3 is 13 amino acids. The CDR3 loop is CASSFTGRDEAFF. The CDR3 coding sequence is TGCGCCAGCAGCTTTACAGGTCGTGATGAAGCTTTCTTT.

The gene calls are TRBV6-5 and TRBJ2-1; D might be TRBD1 or TRBD2, each matching 6 bases. The length of the CDR3 is 13 residues. The V and J ends lost 6 bases and 4 bases respectively, with 10 bases between them. Germline V gene lookup returns CDR1 MNHEY and CDR2 SVGAGI. This CDR3 reads CASRTGTYNEQFF. The CDR3 DNA follows: TGTGCCAGCAGAACAGGGACTTACAATGAGCAGTTCTTC.

The chain joins TRBV6-6 to TRBJ1-6, with unresolved D. CDR3 length: 15 residues. Germline CDR1 is MNHNY and CDR2 is SVGAGI (reference sequence). Trimming removed 7 bases from V and 2 bases from J, with 12 bases in between. The CDR3 reads CASIGSLTYNSPLHF. CDR3 bases: TGTGCCAGCATAGGCAGCTTAACCTATAATTCACCCCTCCACTTT.

The chain recombines TRBV5-1 with TRBJ2-1; 14 bases match TRBD2. Germline CDR1 and CDR2: SGHRS and YFSETQ. This CDR3 comprises 14 residues. The ends lost 3 bases at V and 7 bases at J; junction bases unmatched: 0. The CDR3 is CASSWTSGRNEQFF. For the CDR3, the DNA is TGCGCCAGCAGCTGGACTAGCGGGAGGAATGAGCAGTTCTTC.

In nucleotides, the CDR3 is TGTGCCAGCAGCGTGGGACTAGCGAACACCGGGGAGCTGTTTTTT. It codes for CASSVGLANTGELFF. The genes are TRBV9 and TRBJ2-2; 8 nucleotides match TRBD2. The CDR3 runs to 15 residues. With V trimmed by 2 bases and J by 0 bases, 0 bases remained unmatched. CDR1 SGDLS and CDR2 YYNGEE come from the germline V gene. Full variable domain (remainder filled in from reference TRBV9 and TRBJ2-2): DSGVTQTPKHLITATGQRVTLRCSPRSGDLSVYWYQQSLDQGLQFLIQYYNGEERAKGNILERFSAQQFPDLHSELNLSSLELGDSALYFCASSVGLANTGELFFGEGSRLTVL.

The V call is TRBV10-2, the J call TRBJ2-2; maybe TRBD2 (5 bases). The CDR3 length is 13 residues. With 2 bases removed from V and 5 bases from J, the gap between germline ends came to 6 bases. In germline, CDR1 is WSHSY, CDR2 SAAADI. The CDR3 bases are TGCGCCAGCAGTGAGCGGGATACCGGGGAGCTGTTTTTT. Amino acids: CASSERDTGELFF.

This chain joins TRBV4-3 and TRBJ1-4; TRBD1 agrees at 7 bases. Germline lookup yields CDR1 LGHNA and CDR2 YSLEER. With 4 bases clipped from V and 4 bases from J, the junction kept 3 bases outside the gene matches. CDR3 length equals 14 residues. CDR3 DNA sequence: TGCGCCAGCAGCCCCGGGACAGTTAATGAAAAACTGTTTTTT. Its translation is CASSPGTVNEKLFF.

The V gene is TRBV7-9, the J gene TRBJ2-3; 14 bases align to TRBD2. Looked up from germline, CDR1 is SEHNR and CDR2 is FQNEAQ (reference sequence). The J segment lost 5 bases and the V segment lost 5 bases, leaving 15 bases of the junction unmatched. The CDR3 is made up of 19 amino acids. The CDR3 region has the DNA TGTGCCAGCAGCACTCCCCTCCCGACTAGCGGGAGGGGGATAGATACGCAGTATTTT. It specifies CASSTPLPTSGRGIDTQYF. Filled out from reference TRBV7-9 and TRBJ2-3, the complete variable domain reads DTGVSQNPRHKITKRGQNVTFRCDPISEHNRLYWYRQTLGQGPEFLTYFQNEAQLEKSRLLSDRFSAERPKGSFSTLEIQRTEQGDSAMYLCASSTPLPTSGRGIDTQYFGPGTRLTVL.

For this clone: The identical CDR3 is also encoded by other nucleotide sequences in the sample. The chain combines TRBV7-9 with TRBJ1-5, with D perhaps matching TRBD1 (6 bases). Germline assignment: CDR1 SEHNR and CDR2 FQNEAQ (reference sequence). CDR3 length equals 13 residues. V was pared by 4 bases and J by 7 bases, with 11 bases between. CDR3 DNA: TGTGCCAGCAGCTCACAGGGTGGGCAGCCCCAGCATTTT. It specifies CASSSQGGQPQHF.

The chain combines TRBV7-9 with TRBJ2-3, with 10 bases fitting TRBD2. The length of the CDR3 is 16 residues. Unmatched junction bases numbered 7, after V lost 5 bases and J lost 2 bases. CDR1 SEHNR and CDR2 FQNEAQ come from the germline V gene (reference sequence). The CDR3 DNA sequence: TGTGCCAGCAGCCCAGTGGGGACTAGCGACACAGATACGCAGTATTTT. The encoded protein is CASSPVGTSDTDTQYF.

Many counts were recorded for this clone. This rearrangement joins TRBV11-2 to TRBJ2-7; no firm D call. Trimming removed 0 bases at V and 4 bases at J, with 4 bases between. This CDR3 has 12 residues. Germline CDR1 is SGHAT and CDR2 is FQNNGV. The CDR3 sequence is CASSLETYEQYF. Written as DNA, the CDR3 is TGTGCCAGCAGCTTAGAGACTTACGAGCAGTACTTC.

The rearrangement joins TRBV7-8 to TRBJ2-7; D possibly uses TRBD1 or TRBD2 (5 bases each). Trimming cost V 5 bases and J 0 bases, with 23 bases left between them. The CDR3 runs 18 residues. CDR1 is SGHVS and CDR2 is FQNEAQ in the germline V gene. The CDR3 protein is CASSPPLPGPLSSYEQYF. Written as DNA, the CDR3 is TGTGCCAGCAGCCCCCCCCTACCGGGACCTTTGAGCTCCTACGAGCAGTACTTC.

The sample holds one count of this clone. The J gene is TRBJ2-7, the V gene TRBV5-6; D is uncertain. The CDR3 spans 13 residues. The germline V gene encodes CDR1 SGHDT and CDR2 YYEEEE. V lost 1 base and J 3 bases, leaving 8 bases between the germline ends. The CDR3 DNA follows: TGTGCCAGCAGCTTGTGGGCAGACTACGAGCAGTACTTC. It encodes CASSLWADYEQYF.

This clone was detected only a few times. This CDR3 reads CASSQDRKGQGTRNYGYTF. As DNA, the CDR3 is TGCGCCAGCAGCCAAGATCGGAAGGGACAGGGGACACGTAACTATGGCTACACCTTC. This chain links TRBV4-1 with TRBJ1-2, with 10 bases that match TRBD1. V shed 0 bases, J shed 1 base, and the junction held 11 bases outside the gene matches. The CDR3 runs to 19 residues. Germline CDR1 MGHRA, CDR2 YSYEKL.

The chain employs TRBV7-2 and TRBJ2-7; TRBD2 matches at 8 bases. V dropped 0 bases and J dropped 3; count of bases not matched to a gene: 4. The CDR3 covers 15 residues. CDR1 is SGHTA, CDR2 FQGNSA, per germline. CDR3 DNA sequence: TGTGCCAGCAGCTTAGCTCGCGGGGGGTACTACGAGCAGTACTTC. This codes for CASSLARGGYYEQYF.

The DNA for the CDR3 is TGTGCCAGCAGTGAAGTAGGACAGGGGGCGGACTCTGGAAACACCATATATTTT. Its protein product is CASSEVGQGADSGNTIYF. The chain employs TRBV6-1 and TRBJ1-3; 11 bases line up with TRBD1. V shed 1 base and J 0 bases; nucleotides not matched to a gene: 5. CDR3 length equals 18 residues. The germline V gene has CDR1 MNHNS and CDR2 SASEGT.

As DNA, the CDR3 is TGCGCCAGCAGCTTTGACACATACTACGAGCAGTACTTC. This gives the protein CASSFDTYYEQYF. The V and J genes are TRBV4-1 and TRBJ2-7; D remains ambiguous. V dropped 5 bases and J dropped 3 bases, with 11 bases sitting between them. CDR3 size: 13 residues. Germline assignment: CDR1 MGHRA and CDR2 YSYEKL.

J is TRBJ1-4 and V is TRBV29-1, with 8 nucleotides matching TRBD1. Germline V gives CDR1 SQVTM, CDR2 ANQGSEA. The CDR3 runs 13 residues. J lost 1 base, V lost 7 bases, and 2 bases had no gene match. In DNA form, the CDR3 reads TGCAGCGCAGGACAGGGAACTAATGAAAAACTGTTTTTT. Translating gives CSAGQGTNEKLFF.

This clone was detected once. The V call is TRBV15, the J call TRBJ1-2; D is uncertain. The CDR3 is 16 amino acids. The germline CDR1 and CDR2 sequences are LNHNV and YYDKDF (reference sequence). V gave up 1 base and J gave up 4 bases, with 16 bases separating them. For the CDR3, the DNA is TGTGCCACCAGCAGAGTGAGCGGAAATGCTTTCTATGGCTACACCTTC. Its protein is CATSRVSGNAFYGYTF.

This clone was seen many times. The J gene is TRBJ2-7, the V gene TRBV27, with TRBD2 matching over 14 bases. Germline values: CDR1 MNHEY, CDR2 SMNVEV (reference sequence). The CDR3 consists of 16 residues. V gave up 2 bases and J gave up 5 bases; unmatched junction bases: 5. The CDR3 here is CASSLRGLAGGHEQYF. The CDR3 nucleotides are TGTGCCAGCAGTTTAAGAGGACTAGCGGGAGGTCACGAGCAGTACTTC.

The V call is TRBV11-2, the J call TRBJ2-7; 8 bases match TRBD2. The CDR3 spans 15 residues. V dropped 4 bases and J dropped 4; count of bases not matched to a gene: 9. Germline-derived CDR1 and CDR2 are SGHAT and FQNNGV. For the CDR3, the DNA is TGTGCCAGCAGCTCCCATCCGGGAGGGGTTTACGAGCAGTACTTC. Amino acid sequence: CASSSHPGGVYEQYF.

The chain couples TRBV5-6 to TRBJ1-1; tentatively, D is TRBD1 (5 bases). The CDR3 has 12 residues. The germline V and J ends were trimmed by 5 bases and 3 bases, with 8 bases remaining between them. Looked up from germline, CDR1 is SGHDT and CDR2 is YYEEEE. DNA for the CDR3: TGTGCCAGCAGTGGAGGGGACACTGAAGCTTTCTTT. Translating gives CASSGGDTEAFF.

This clone came up once. The gene calls are TRBV5-6 and TRBJ1-1, with D unresolved. V shed 1 base and J shed 2 bases, with 6 bases lying between them. The germline CDR1 and CDR2 sequences are SGHDT and YYEEEE. CDR3 size: 13 residues. The CDR3 loop reads CASSLTSNTEAFF. The CDR3 bases are TGTGCCAGCAGCTTGACATCTAACACTGAAGCTTTCTTT.

The chain is built from TRBV7-8 and TRBJ2-5; D not certain. The V end lost 4 bases, the J end lost 5 bases, and 8 bases lay between the germline ends. This CDR3 has 12 amino acids. CDR1 is SGHVS and CDR2 is FQNEAQ in the germline V gene. This chain's CDR3 is CASSSLRETQYF. In nucleotides, the CDR3 is TGTGCCAGCAGCTCTCTGAGGGAGACCCAGTACTTC.

The rearrangement uses TRBV5-6 and TRBJ1-6; perhaps TRBD1 as D (6 bases). The germline V gene has CDR1 SGHDT and CDR2 YYEEEE. The CDR3 sequence is 17 residues long. With 4 bases removed from V and 6 bases from J, the gap between germline ends came to 20 bases. The CDR3 protein is CASSRIRSRGGNSPLHF. For the CDR3, the DNA is TGTGCCAGCAGCCGGATTCGATCCAGGGGCGGTAATTCACCCCTCCACTTT.

V usage is TRBV28 and J usage is TRBJ1-2; 7 bases map to TRBD1. CDR1 and CDR2 (germline): MDHEN, SYDVKM. This CDR3 is built from 15 residues. V shed 7 bases, J shed 5 bases, and the junction held 13 bases outside the gene matches. CDR3: CASIPLGTEGYGYTF. CDR3 nucleotides: TGTGCCAGCATCCCGCTCGGGACAGAAGGTTATGGCTACACCTTC.

The rearrangement links TRBV30 to TRBJ2-7; 9 nucleotides match TRBD1. Germline loops: CDR1 GTSNPN, CDR2 SVGIG (reference sequence). V gave up 2 bases and J gave up 5 bases; unmatched junction bases: 4. The CDR3 sequence is 13 residues long. The CDR3 sequence is CAWSLDRGNEQYF. In nucleotides, the CDR3 is TGTGCCTGGAGTTTGGACAGGGGCAACGAGCAGTACTTC.

The chain is built from TRBV4-1 and TRBJ2-1; either TRBD1 or TRBD2 may supply D (5 bases each). Germline loops: CDR1 MGHRA, CDR2 YSYEKL. V was shortened by 4 bases and J by 0 bases, with 19 bases between the two germline ends. This CDR3 is 18 amino acids long. The CDR3 nucleotides read TGCGCCAGCAGCCCCCCCAGGGAGCGGCACCGCTCCTACAATGAGCAGTTCTTC. Translation: CASSPPRERHRSYNEQFF.